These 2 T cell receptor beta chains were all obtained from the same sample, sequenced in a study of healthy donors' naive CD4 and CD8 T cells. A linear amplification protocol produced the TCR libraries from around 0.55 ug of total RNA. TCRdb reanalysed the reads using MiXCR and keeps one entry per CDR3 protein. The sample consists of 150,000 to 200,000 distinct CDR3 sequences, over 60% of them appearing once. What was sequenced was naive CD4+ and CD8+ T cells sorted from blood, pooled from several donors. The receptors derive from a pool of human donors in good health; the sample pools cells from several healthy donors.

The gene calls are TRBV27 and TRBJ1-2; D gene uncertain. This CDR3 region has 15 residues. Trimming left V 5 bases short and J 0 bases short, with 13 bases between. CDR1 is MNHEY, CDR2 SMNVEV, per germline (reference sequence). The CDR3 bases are TGTGCCAGCAGTGGATTTGGCGGAGCTAACTATGGCTACACCTTC. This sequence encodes CASSGFGGANYGYTF.

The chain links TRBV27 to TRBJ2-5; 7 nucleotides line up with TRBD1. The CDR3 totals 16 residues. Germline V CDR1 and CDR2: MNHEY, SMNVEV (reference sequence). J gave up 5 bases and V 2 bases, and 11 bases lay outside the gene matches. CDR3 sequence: CASSLVLAGGAETQYF. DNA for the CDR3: TGTGCCAGCAGTTTAGTCTTGGCAGGGGGTGCGGAGACCCAGTACTTC.